Following are 21 T cell receptor beta chains from one sample sequenced in a study of blood T cell repertoires in COVID-19 (TCRdb year 2020). Library construction relied on the immunoSEQ multiplex PCR assay. Not all clones reach the TCRdb copy of this immuneACCESS table, which keeps in-frame sequences only. Checked studies attribute under half of the gap to unresolved V genes and leave the rest unexplained. The sample data list 450,000 or so clones, and approximately 90% of these were observed just once. 0.7% to 1% of the sample is in the top ten clones. The sequenced material came from peripheral blood. These receptors originate from a man between 18 and 29 years old with COVID-19, enrolled during active disease.

The genes are TRBV7-3 and TRBJ2-1; TRBD2 agrees at 7 bases. The CDR3 is 15 amino acids. The junction had 14 bases not matched to a gene; V was cut back by 7 bases and J by 8 bases. Germline CDR1 and CDR2: SGHTA and FQGTGA. The CDR3 is CASNRTSSDFDEQFF. The CDR3 DNA is TGTGCCAGCAACAGGACTAGTTCGGATTTCGATGAGCAGTTCTTC. The whole variable domain, filled in from reference TRBV7-3 and TRBJ2-1, reads GAGVSQTPSNKVTEKGKYVELRCDPISGHTALYWYRQSLGQGPEFLIYFQGTGAADDSGLPNDRFFAVRPEGSVSTLKIQRTERGDSAVYLCASNRTSSDFDEQFFGPGTRLTVL.

The J gene is TRBJ1-2, the V gene TRBV6-5; the D gene is possibly TRBD1 (6 bases). The CDR3 sequence is 12 residues long. Per germline, CDR1 MNHEY and CDR2 SVGAGI. V shed 6 bases and J shed 7 bases, with 12 bases lying between them. DNA of the CDR3: TGTGCCAGCAGGACACAGGGTATTGGCTACACCTTC. This sequence encodes CASRTQGIGYTF.

This clone was seen once. The chain is built from TRBV7-9 and TRBJ2-2, with TRBD1 matching 8 bases. With V trimmed by 5 bases and J by 3 bases, 5 bases remained unmatched. The CDR3 covers 15 residues. Germline lookup yields CDR1 SEHNR and CDR2 FQNEAQ (reference sequence). CDR3 region: CASSPGQGHTGELFF. The CDR3 nucleotides are TGTGCCAGCAGCCCCGGACAGGGCCACACCGGGGAGCTGTTTTTT.

This chain joins TRBV9 and TRBJ1-6; D uncertain. The V gene's germline CDR1 is SGDLS and CDR2 YYNGEE. V was pared by 3 bases and J by 0 bases, with 7 bases between. This CDR3 spans 15 amino acids. The CDR3 DNA is TGTGCCAGCAGCGATAGGAGCTCCTATAATTCACCCCTCCACTTT. It translates to CASSDRSSYNSPLHF.

This rearrangement joins TRBV11-2 to TRBJ1-3, with TRBD1 matching 10 bases. CDR1 and CDR2 (germline): SGHAT, FQNNGV. This CDR3 contains 16 residues. The V segment lost 5 bases and the J segment 3 bases; nucleotides outside the gene matches: 7. The CDR3: CASSPRDRGIGNTIYF. In DNA form, the CDR3 reads TGTGCCAGCAGCCCCCGGGACAGGGGTATTGGAAACACCATATATTTT.

The V and J genes are TRBV11-3 and TRBJ1-2; no firm D call. This CDR3 has 13 residues. Germline V gives CDR1 SGHNT, CDR2 YENEEA. Trimming left V 1 base short and J 9 bases short, with 12 bases between. This chain's CDR3 is CASSLGSVARYTF. In DNA, the CDR3 is TGTGCCAGCAGCTTAGGCTCGGTCGCTCGCTACACCTTC.

The chain joins TRBV5-1 to TRBJ2-1, with 10 positions matching TRBD2. Germline V lookup: CDR1 SGHRS, CDR2 YFSETQ. V shed 0 bases, J shed 9 bases, and the junction held 3 bases outside the gene matches. The CDR3 extends over 14 amino acids. The CDR3 DNA follows: TGCGCCAGCAGCTTGGCCCAGCGGGAGGGTGAGCAGTTCTTC. This gives the protein CASSLAQREGEQFF.

This clone came up once. The V and J genes are TRBV19 and TRBJ2-2; D not resolved. The CDR3 covers 14 residues. V was trimmed by 4 bases and J by 0 bases, leaving 6 bases between them. Germline CDR1 LNHDA, CDR2 SQIVND (reference sequence). CDR3 DNA sequence: TGTGCCAGTAGTAGATCAGCGAACACCGGGGAGCTGTTTTTT. It specifies CASSRSANTGELFF.

This clone has only one observation. This chain connects TRBV28 to TRBJ2-1, with D perhaps matching TRBD2 (6 bases). Trimming cost V 3 bases and J 4 bases, with 10 bases left between them. CDR3 length: 14 amino acids. The germline V gene has CDR1 MDHEN and CDR2 SYDVKM. The CDR3 sequence: CASSFRGMYNEQFF. As DNA, the CDR3 is TGTGCCAGCAGTTTCCGCGGGATGTACAATGAGCAGTTCTTC.

V is TRBV5-4 and J is TRBJ2-7; 8 bases align to TRBD2. V shed 4 bases and J 6 bases; nucleotides not matched to a gene: 12. The V gene's germline CDR1 is SGHNT and CDR2 YYREEE (reference sequence). CDR3 length: 15 residues. Here the CDR3 DNA reads TGTGCCAGCAGCGCCGGAGGGACTAGTATCGGCGAGCAGTACTTC. Translation: CASSAGGTSIGEQYF.

This clone was detected once. The chain employs TRBV3-1 (or the pseudogene TRBV3-2) and TRBJ2-5, with 7 nucleotides matching TRBD2. CDR1 is LGHDT and CDR2 is YNNKEL in the germline V gene (reference sequence). This CDR3 comprises 15 residues. V trimming: 1 base; J trimming: 2 bases; junction bases outside the gene matches: 4. The CDR3 DNA is TGTGCCAGCAGCCAAGGCGCTAGCGGACAAGAGACCCAGTACTTC. Its protein is CASSQGASGQETQYF.

The chain recombines TRBV7-9 with TRBJ2-2; TRBD1 matches at 7 bases. J was trimmed by 3 bases and V by 6 bases; bases with no gene match: 13. CDR1 and CDR2 (germline): SEHNR, FQNEAQ (reference sequence). The CDR3 contains 17 residues. CDR3: CASSRPGTTGDTGELFF. In DNA form, the CDR3 reads TGTGCCAGCAGTCGCCCTGGGACCACAGGGGACACCGGGGAGCTGTTTTTT.

V gene TRBV21-1 combines with J gene TRBJ2-6; TRBD1 reflects the table's D call only, with no check against the DNA. TRBV21-1 is an annotated pseudogene. The CDR3 loop spans 16 amino acids. Here the CDR3 DNA reads TGTGCCAGCAGCAAGCAGGTACGCTCTGGGGCCAACGTCCTGACTTTC. Protein: CASSKQVRSGANVLTF.

The rearrangement uses TRBV7-2 and TRBJ2-7; 9 bases match TRBD2. The CDR3 length is 14 residues. Germline CDR1 and CDR2: SGHTA and FQGNSA. With 7 bases clipped from V and 4 bases from J, the junction kept 8 bases outside the gene matches. DNA for the CDR3: TGTGCCAGCACCTTTAGCGGGGGACCTTACGAGCAGTACTTC. Protein product: CASTFSGGPYEQYF.

The chain joins TRBV14 to TRBJ1-1; unclear D gene. CDR1 and CDR2 (germline): SGHDN, FVKESK. The CDR3 has 14 residues. V lost 3 bases to trimming and J lost 4 bases, with 12 bases between them. The CDR3 loop reads CASSQIDAGTEAFF. The CDR3 nucleotides are TGTGCCAGCAGCCAGATCGATGCGGGCACTGAAGCTTTCTTT.

This chain uses TRBV27 with TRBJ2-1, with TRBD2 matching 9 bases. The CDR3 has 15 residues. V was clipped by 3 bases and J by 2 bases; unmatched bases: 2. CDR1 is MNHEY, CDR2 SMNVEV, per germline (reference sequence). CDR3 sequence reads: CASSFSGRTYNEQFF. The CDR3 bases are TGTGCCAGCAGTTTCAGCGGGAGGACCTACAATGAGCAGTTCTTC.

The chain combines TRBV3-1 (or the pseudogene TRBV3-2) with TRBJ1-2, with 7 bases identical to TRBD1. Trimming cost V 1 base and J 7 bases; bases outside gene matches: 3. CDR3 length equals 13 residues. Per germline, CDR1 LGHDT and CDR2 YNNKEL (reference sequence). The chain's CDR3 is CASSQVGGSGYTF. The CDR3 nucleotides are TGTGCCAGCAGCCAAGTAGGGGGCAGTGGCTACACCTTC.

This chain uses TRBV5-4 with TRBJ2-5; TRBD1 agrees at 9 bases. The CDR3 sequence is 15 residues long. Germline V CDR1 and CDR2: SGHNT, YYREEE (reference sequence). With V trimmed by 5 bases and J by 4 bases, 9 bases remained unmatched. The CDR3 DNA sequence: TGTGCCAGCAGTCCCCCGGGACAGGGTGCAGAGACCCAGTACTTC. It is translated as CASSPPGQGAETQYF.

The chain links TRBV7-8 to TRBJ2-7; tentative D call: TRBD1 (5 bases). The CDR3 loop spans 14 amino acids. Germline assignment: CDR1 SGHVS and CDR2 FQNEAQ. Trimming took off 5 bases at V and 1 base at J, with 12 bases between the two ends. CDR3 sequence (DNA): TGTGCCAGCAGCACCAGGACACCTTCCTACGAGCAGTACTTC. Its translation: CASSTRTPSYEQYF.

The chain joins TRBV11-2 to TRBJ1-2; no clear D gene. This CDR3 is built from 12 residues. Germline values: CDR1 SGHAT, CDR2 FQNNGV. V gave up 2 bases and J gave up 6 bases, with 7 bases separating them. The CDR3 sequence: CASSLLADGYTF. In nucleotides, the CDR3 is TGTGCCAGCAGCTTATTGGCGGATGGCTACACCTTC.

The chain couples TRBV6-1 to TRBJ2-7; 7 nucleotides line up with TRBD1. This CDR3 is 12 amino acids long. CDR1 is MNHNS and CDR2 is SASEGT in the germline V gene. The junction had 6 bases not matched to a gene; V was cut back by 3 bases and J by 10 bases. The CDR3 protein is CASSEDRIEQYF. The DNA for the CDR3 is TGTGCCAGCAGTGAGGACAGGATAGAACAGTACTTC.